This note documents a single T cell receptor (beta chain) sequence. Its antigen is not known. In germline, CDR1 is SGHRS, CDR2 YFSETQ. This CDR3 region has 14 residues. The V gene end was trimmed by 1 base and the J gene end by 3 bases; junction bases not matched to a gene: 3. Running of the v3.0 immunoSEQ assay took place at survey level. Produced via immunoSEQ multiplex PCR; TCRdb's table is partial and in-frame only. The sample has under 50,000 clones, about 94% seen once. This specimen comes from a study of long-term antiretroviral therapy in people with HIV. Broader study findings: Once patients were on ART, diversity went higher but still fell short of transplant donor controls.

Specimen: unsorted PBMCs, collected roughly 9.5 years after starting antiretroviral therapy. The chain employs TRBV5-1 and TRBJ1-2; 7 bases match TRBD1. This sequence was found in a man aged 30-40 years with HIV. CDR3 loop: CASSLTGEDYGYTF. The CDR3 DNA sequence: TGCGCCAGCAGCTTGACAGGGGAGGACTATGGCTACACCTTC.